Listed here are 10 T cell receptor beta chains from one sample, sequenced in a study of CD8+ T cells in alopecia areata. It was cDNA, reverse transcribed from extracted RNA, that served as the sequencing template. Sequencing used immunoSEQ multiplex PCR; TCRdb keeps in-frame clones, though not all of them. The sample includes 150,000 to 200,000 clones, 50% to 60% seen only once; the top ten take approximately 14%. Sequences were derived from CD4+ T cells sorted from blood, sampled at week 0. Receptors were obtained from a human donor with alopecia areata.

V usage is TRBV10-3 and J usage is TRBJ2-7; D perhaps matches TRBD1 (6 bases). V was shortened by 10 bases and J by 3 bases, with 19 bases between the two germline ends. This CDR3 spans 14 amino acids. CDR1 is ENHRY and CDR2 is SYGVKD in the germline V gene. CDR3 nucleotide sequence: TGTGCCACTATACAGGGCCCCGGGAACTACGAGCAGTACTTC. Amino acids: CATIQGPGNYEQYF.

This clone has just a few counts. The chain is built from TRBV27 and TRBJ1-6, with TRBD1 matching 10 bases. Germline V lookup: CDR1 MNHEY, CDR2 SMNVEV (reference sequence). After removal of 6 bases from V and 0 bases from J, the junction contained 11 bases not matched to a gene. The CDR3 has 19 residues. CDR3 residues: CASRSGTGDFSSYNSPLHF. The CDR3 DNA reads TGTGCCAGCAGATCCGGGACAGGGGACTTTAGCTCCTATAATTCACCCCTCCACTTT.

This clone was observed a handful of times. In DNA, the CDR3 is TGCGCCAGCAGCTTGTCTGGACAGGCCTACGAGCAGTACTTC. Translated, it gives CASSLSGQAYEQYF. The chain couples TRBV5-1 to TRBJ2-7; the match to TRBD1 covers 7 bases. J gave up 2 bases and V 1 base, and 3 bases lay outside the gene matches. Germline values: CDR1 SGHRS, CDR2 YFSETQ. The length of the CDR3 is 14 residues.

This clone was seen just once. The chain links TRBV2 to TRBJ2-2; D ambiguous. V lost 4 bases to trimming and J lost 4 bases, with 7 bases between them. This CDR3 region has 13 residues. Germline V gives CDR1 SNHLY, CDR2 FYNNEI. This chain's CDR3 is CASSGRSTGELFF. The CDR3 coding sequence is TGTGCCAGCAGTGGGCGAAGCACCGGGGAGCTGTTTTTT.

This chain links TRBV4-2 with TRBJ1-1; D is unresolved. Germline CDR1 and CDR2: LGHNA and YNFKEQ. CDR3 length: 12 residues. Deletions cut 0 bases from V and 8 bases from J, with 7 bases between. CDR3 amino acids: CASSQDGLEAFF. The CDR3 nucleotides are TGTGCCAGCAGCCAAGATGGTTTAGAAGCTTTCTTT.

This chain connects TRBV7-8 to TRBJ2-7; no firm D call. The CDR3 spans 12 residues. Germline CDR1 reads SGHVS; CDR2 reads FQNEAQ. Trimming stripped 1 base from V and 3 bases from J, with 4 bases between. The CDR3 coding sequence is TGTGCCAGCAGCTTAGTGGGCTACGAGCAGTACTTC. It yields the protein CASSLVGYEQYF.

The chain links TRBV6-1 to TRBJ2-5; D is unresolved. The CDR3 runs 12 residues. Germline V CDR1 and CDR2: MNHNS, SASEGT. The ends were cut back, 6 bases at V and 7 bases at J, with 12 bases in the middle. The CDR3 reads CASRAGWGTQYF. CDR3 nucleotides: TGTGCCAGCAGAGCCGGGTGGGGGACCCAGTACTTC.

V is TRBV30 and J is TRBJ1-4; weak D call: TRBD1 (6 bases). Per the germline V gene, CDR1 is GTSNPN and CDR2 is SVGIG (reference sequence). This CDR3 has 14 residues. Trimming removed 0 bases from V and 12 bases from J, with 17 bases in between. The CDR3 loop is CAWSVQNRAGELFF. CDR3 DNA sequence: TGTGCCTGGAGTGTACAGAACAGGGCAGGGGAACTGTTTTTT.

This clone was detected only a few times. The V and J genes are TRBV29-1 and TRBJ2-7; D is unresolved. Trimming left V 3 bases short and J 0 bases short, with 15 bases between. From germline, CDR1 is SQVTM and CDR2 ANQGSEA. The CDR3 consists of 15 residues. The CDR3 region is CSVDPLARSSYEQYF. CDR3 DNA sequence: TGCAGCGTTGATCCCCTGGCCAGGAGCTCCTACGAGCAGTACTTC.

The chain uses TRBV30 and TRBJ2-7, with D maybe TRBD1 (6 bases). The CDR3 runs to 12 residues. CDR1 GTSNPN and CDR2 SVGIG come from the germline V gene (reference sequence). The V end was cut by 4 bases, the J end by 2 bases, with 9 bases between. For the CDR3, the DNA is TGTGCCTGGAACAGGGTCCCCTACGAGCAGTACTTC. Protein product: CAWNRVPYEQYF.